This T cell receptor (beta chain) is drawn from a study of OX40 agonist ivuxolimab in advanced cancers. Assay: immunoSEQ multiplex PCR; the TCRdb copy retains only in-frame clones and omits some. Of 65,000 to 85,000 clones listed, approximately 85% are singletons. The CDR3 extends over 14 amino acids. Germline V gene sequence: CDR1 SGHRS, CDR2 YFSETQ. Trimming stripped 3 bases from V and 7 bases from J, with 13 bases between. This rearrangement joins TRBV5-1 to TRBJ1-4, with a possible D match to TRBD1 (6 bases). This material consisted of CD4+ or CD8+ T cells sorted from blood, taken in a trial of the OX40 agonist ivuxolimab. The receptor was isolated from an adult with an advanced solid tumor such as melanoma, head and neck, liver or kidney cancer. CDR3 sequence (DNA): TGCGCCAGCAGCTCGACAGGCCCGGGTGAAAAACTGTTTTTT. Its protein product is CASSSTGPGEKLFF. Together with reference TRBV5-1 and TRBJ1-4, the CDR3 gives the full variable domain: KAGVTQTPRYLIKTRGQQVTLSCSPISGHRSVSWYQQTPGQGLQFLFEYFSETQRNKGNFPGRFSGRQFSNSRSEMNVSTLELGDSALYLCASSSTGPGEKLFFGSGTQLSVL.